The entry that follows covers one T cell receptor (beta chain) sequence. These data are taken from a study of blood T cell repertoires in COVID-19. Study at large: Whether acute or convalescent, the COVID-19 samples came from the United States, Italy and Spain.

Measured with immunoSEQ multiplex PCR; TCRdb has only the in-frame clones, and not every one. The table has about 330,000 clones, 80% to 90% seen once. This study enrolled people aged roughly 18 to 89 from about two dozen US geographic areas. Which cohort a participant joined came from the clinical history participants gave. The germline V gene has CDR1 SQVTM and CDR2 ANQGSEA. V was pared by 8 bases and J by 0 bases, with 14 bases between. CDR3 length: 14 amino acids. Material for sequencing was PBMCs or T cells enriched from blood (not recorded which). The chain joins TRBV29-1 to TRBJ1-3; maybe TRBD1 (6 bases). The sequence derives from a man aged 30 to 39 who had recovered from COVID-19. The CDR3 bases are TGCAGCATCTGGACAGTGAACTCTGGAAACACCATATATTTT. Amino acid sequence: CSIWTVNSGNTIYF.